The rows below give T cell receptor beta chains drawn from one sample of a study of radiation and T cells in renal cell carcinoma. TCRdb's copy holds only in-frame clones and misses some; the assay was immunoSEQ multiplex PCR. The sample carries about 130,000 clones, more than 70% recorded once. Sequences were derived from blood, sampled from a patient whose treatment included radiotherapy and nephrectomy. These receptors all stem from a woman in her forties or fifties with renal cell carcinoma. The conserved cysteine and the conserved F or W are not part of the CDR3 here. Each record gives: V gene, J gene, CDR3 protein.

>TRBV7-2|TRBJ2-5
ASSLAVLEETQY
>TRBV18|TRBJ1-6
ASSPGQGYNSPLH
>TRBV5-4|TRBJ2-3
ASSLAGDLDTQY
>TRBV7-9|TRBJ2-2
ASSFPAGPGELF
>TRBV4-1|TRBJ1-5
ASSRQVSQPQH
>TRBV4-2|TRBJ1-2
ASSHLDRGLYGYT
>TRBV29-1|TRBJ2-2
SVAGADGDTGELF
>TRBV19|TRBJ1-2
ASSGTGYLGYGYT
>TRBV5-4|TRBJ1-1
ASSSLTGNTEAF
>TRBV5-1|TRBJ2-7
ASSPGTAHSYEQY
>TRBV6-1|TRBJ1-6
ASCIEGINSPLH